This note documents a single T cell receptor beta chain sequence. These data come from a study of blood T cell repertoires in COVID-19. Study in general: The United States, Italy and Spain provided the acute and convalescent COVID-19 samples.

Original analysis: Counts of nucleated cells, estimated from reference gene primer amplification, were obtained. Assay: immunoSEQ multiplex PCR; the TCRdb copy retains only in-frame clones and omits some. That table is the source of V, J and clone size, and D and trimming were worked out from the DNA. The table shows about 360,000 clones, with more than 70% occurring only once. Germline V gives CDR1 SQVTM, CDR2 ANQGSEA. The CDR3 spans 12 residues. V lost 4 bases and J lost 4, with 11 bases in between. The source is a man aged 25 to 40 with active or convalescent COVID-19. Material: peripheral blood. The gene calls are TRBV29-1 and TRBJ2-7; D might be TRBD2 (5 bases). CDR3 sequence: CSVVVRTYEQYF. The CDR3 DNA is TGCAGCGTTGTTGTCAGGACTTACGAGCAGTACTTC.